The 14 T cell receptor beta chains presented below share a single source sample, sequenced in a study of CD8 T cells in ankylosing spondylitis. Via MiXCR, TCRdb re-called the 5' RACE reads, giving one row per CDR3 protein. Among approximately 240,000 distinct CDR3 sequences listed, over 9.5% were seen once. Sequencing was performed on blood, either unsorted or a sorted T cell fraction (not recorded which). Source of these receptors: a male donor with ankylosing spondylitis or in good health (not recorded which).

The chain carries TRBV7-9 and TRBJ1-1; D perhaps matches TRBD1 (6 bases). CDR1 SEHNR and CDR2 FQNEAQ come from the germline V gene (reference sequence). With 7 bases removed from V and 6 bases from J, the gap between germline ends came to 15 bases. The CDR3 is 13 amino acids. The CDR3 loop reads CASTTEGGPEAFF. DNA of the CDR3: TGTGCCAGCACCACGGAGGGGGGCCCTGAAGCTTTCTTT.

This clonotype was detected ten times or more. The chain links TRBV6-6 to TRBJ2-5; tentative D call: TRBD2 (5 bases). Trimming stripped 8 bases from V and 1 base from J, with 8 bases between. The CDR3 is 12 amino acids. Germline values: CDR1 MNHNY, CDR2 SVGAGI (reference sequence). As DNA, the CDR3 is TGTGCCAGCTCCGCGGGCCAAGAGACCCAGTACTTC. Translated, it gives CASSAGQETQYF.

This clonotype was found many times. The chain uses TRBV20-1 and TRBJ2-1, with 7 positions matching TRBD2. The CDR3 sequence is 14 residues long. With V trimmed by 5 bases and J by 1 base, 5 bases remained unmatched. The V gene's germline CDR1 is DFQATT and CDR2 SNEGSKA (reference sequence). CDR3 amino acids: CSARDYRSYNEQFF. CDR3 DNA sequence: TGCAGTGCTCGGGACTATCGTTCCTACAATGAGCAGTTCTTC.

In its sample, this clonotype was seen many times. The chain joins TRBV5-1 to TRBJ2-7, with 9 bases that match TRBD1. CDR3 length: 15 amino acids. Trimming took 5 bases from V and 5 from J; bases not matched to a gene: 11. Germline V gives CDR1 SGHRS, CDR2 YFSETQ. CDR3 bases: TGCGCCAGCAGTTCCACGGACAGGGGTGGCAACGAGCAGTACTTC. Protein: CASSSTDRGGNEQYF. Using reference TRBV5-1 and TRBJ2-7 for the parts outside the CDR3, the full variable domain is KAGVTQTPRYLIKTRGQQVTLSCSPISGHRSVSWYQQTPGQGLQFLFEYFSETQRNKGNFPGRFSGRQFSNSRSEMNVSTLELGDSALYLCASSSTDRGGNEQYFGPGTRLTVT.

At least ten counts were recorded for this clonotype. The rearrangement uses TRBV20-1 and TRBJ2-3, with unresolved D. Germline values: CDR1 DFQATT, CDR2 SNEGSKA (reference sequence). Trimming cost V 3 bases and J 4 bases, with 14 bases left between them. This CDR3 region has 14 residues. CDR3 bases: TGCAGTGCTAGGTCGGCCGAGCTCCCAGATACGCAGTATTTT. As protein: CSARSAELPDTQYF.

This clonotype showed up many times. The DNA of the CDR3 is TGTGCCAGCAGCTGGGAGACCCAGTACTTC. It codes for CASSWETQYF. The rearrangement links TRBV6-1 to TRBJ2-5; no reliable D call. Germline V gene data show CDR1 as MNHNS and CDR2 as SASEGT. Trimming pared 6 bases from V and 5 bases from J, leaving 4 bases between. The CDR3 covers 10 residues.

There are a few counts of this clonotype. The CDR3 here is CASVPGEGHAEAFF. CDR3 sequence (DNA): TGTGCCAGCGTCCCAGGGGAAGGCCACGCTGAAGCTTTCTTT. The chain links TRBV21-1 to TRBJ1-1. TRBV21-1 is flagged as a pseudogene. This CDR3 contains 14 residues.

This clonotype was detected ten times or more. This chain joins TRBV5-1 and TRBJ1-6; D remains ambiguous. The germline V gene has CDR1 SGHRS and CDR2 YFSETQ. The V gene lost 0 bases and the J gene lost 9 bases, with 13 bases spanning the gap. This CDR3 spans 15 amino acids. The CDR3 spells CASSLEAVRGSPLHF. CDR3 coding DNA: TGCGCCAGCAGCTTGGAGGCGGTTAGAGGTTCACCCCTCCACTTT.

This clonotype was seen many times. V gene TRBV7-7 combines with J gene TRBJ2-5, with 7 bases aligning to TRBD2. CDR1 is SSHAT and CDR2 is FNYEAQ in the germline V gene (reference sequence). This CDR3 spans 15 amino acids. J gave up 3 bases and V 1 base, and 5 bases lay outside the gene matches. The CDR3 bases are TGTGCCAGCAGCTTAGGCAGGACTAGTAAAGAGACCCAGTACTTC. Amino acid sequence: CASSLGRTSKETQYF. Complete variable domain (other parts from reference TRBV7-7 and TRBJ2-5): GAGVSQSPRYKVTKRGQDVTLRCDPISSHATLYWYQQALGQGPEFLTYFNYEAQPDKSGLPSDRFSAERPEGSISTLTIQRTEQRDSAMYRCASSLGRTSKETQYFGPGTRLLVL.

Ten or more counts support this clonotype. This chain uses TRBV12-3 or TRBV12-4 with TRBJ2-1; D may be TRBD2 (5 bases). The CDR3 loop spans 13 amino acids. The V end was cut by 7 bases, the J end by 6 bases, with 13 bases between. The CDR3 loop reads CASKRDGPNEQFF. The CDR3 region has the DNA TGTGCCAGCAAACGGGATGGGCCCAATGAGCAGTTCTTC.

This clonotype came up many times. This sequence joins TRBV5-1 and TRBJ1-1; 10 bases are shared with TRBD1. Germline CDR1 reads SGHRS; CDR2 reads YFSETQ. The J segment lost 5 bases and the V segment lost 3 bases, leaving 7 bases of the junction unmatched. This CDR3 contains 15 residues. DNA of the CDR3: TGCGCCAGCAGCTGGGGACAGGGGAGTTTTACTGAAGCTTTCTTT. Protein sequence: CASSWGQGSFTEAFF. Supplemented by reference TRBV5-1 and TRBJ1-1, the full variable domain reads KAGVTQTPRYLIKTRGQQVTLSCSPISGHRSVSWYQQTPGQGLQFLFEYFSETQRNKGNFPGRFSGRQFSNSRSEMNVSTLELGDSALYLCASSWGQGSFTEAFFGQGTRLTVV.

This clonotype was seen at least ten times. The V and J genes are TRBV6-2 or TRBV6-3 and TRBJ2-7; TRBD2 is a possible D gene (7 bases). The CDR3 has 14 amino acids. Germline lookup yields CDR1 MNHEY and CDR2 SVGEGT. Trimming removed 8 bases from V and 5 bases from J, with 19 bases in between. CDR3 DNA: TGTGCCAGCCTCCCTGGGGGGGGCCACAACGAGCAGTACTTC. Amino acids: CASLPGGGHNEQYF.

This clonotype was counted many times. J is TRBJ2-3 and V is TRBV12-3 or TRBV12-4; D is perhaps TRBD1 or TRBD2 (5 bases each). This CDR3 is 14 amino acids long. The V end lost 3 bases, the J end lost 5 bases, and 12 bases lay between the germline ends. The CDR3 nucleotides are TGTGCCAGCAGTTTCCGGGACGGGCGAGATACGCAGTATTTT. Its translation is CASSFRDGRDTQYF.

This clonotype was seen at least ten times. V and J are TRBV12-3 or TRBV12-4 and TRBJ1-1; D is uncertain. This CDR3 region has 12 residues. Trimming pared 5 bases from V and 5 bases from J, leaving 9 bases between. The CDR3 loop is CASSPRRTEAFF. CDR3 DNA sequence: TGTGCCAGCAGTCCCCGGAGGACTGAAGCTTTCTTT.